This T cell receptor (beta chain) was observed in a study of metastatic and nonmetastatic thyroid tumors. Whole-study context: A comparison of repertoires was made across blood and tumor or nodule tissue from malignant and benign thyroid patients.

In the original workflow: Researchers built a distant-metastasis classifier for papillary thyroid cancer that drew on CDR3 differences across clinicopathological groups. Using MiXCR, TCRdb re-called clones from the PCR reads. The V and J calls were not made by the authors but by TCRdb's processing. The sample holds under 95,000 clones; 10% to 15% are singletons and the top ten take 11%. The germline V gene encodes CDR1 SGHTA and CDR2 FQGTGA. J gave up 0 bases and V 0 bases, and 5 bases lay outside the gene matches. CDR3 length: 19 amino acids. Study outcomes and limitations: Relative to benign nodules, malignant thyroid tumors were reportedly characterized by significantly elevated TCR beta diversity in blood and tumor.

Patients had received no treatment of any kind before thyroid surgery. This clone showed up many times. Its antigen is undetermined. The V gene is TRBV7-3, the J gene TRBJ2-1; TRBD2 agrees at 13 bases. Material for sequencing was blood. This TCR came from a female donor with papillary thyroid cancer or a benign thyroid nodule (not recorded which). Some clones in this sample may be carry-over from other donors' samples. CDR3 region: CASSLTLAGGRSSYNEQFF. The CDR3 region has the DNA TGTGCCAGCAGCTTAACACTAGCGGGAGGGCGGAGCTCCTACAATGAGCAGTTCTTC.